A single sample is the source of the 14 T cell receptor beta chains below, sequenced in a study of cytomegalovirus exposure and HLA in healthy donors. Amplification used 60 Vbeta primers and 13 Jbeta primers. The assay was immunoSEQ multiplex PCR, and TCRdb's table has in-frame clones only and misses some. The table shows approximately 170,000 clones, with 80% to 85% occurring only once. The sequenced material came from PBMCs. Receptors were obtained from a male donor in good health and CMV-seronegative.

The chain links TRBV5-5 to TRBJ1-5; 7 bases line up with TRBD1. Germline V gene lookup returns CDR1 SGHKS and CDR2 YYEKEE (reference sequence). The CDR3 sequence is 16 residues long. V lost 3 bases, J lost 0 bases, and 6 bases stayed unmatched. The CDR3 coding sequence is TGTGCCAGCAGCTCTGGACAGGCGGATAGCAATCAGCCCCAGCATTTT. Its translation: CASSSGQADSNQPQHF.

This rearrangement joins TRBV2 to TRBJ1-5, with D possibly TRBD1 on 5 matching bases. V gave up 2 bases and J gave up 3 bases, with 17 bases separating them. CDR3 size: 17 residues. Germline CDR1 SNHLY, CDR2 FYNNEI. The CDR3, as DNA: TGTGCCAGCAGTGAACCTCGGCTAGGGGTTGACAATCAGCCCCAGCATTTT. This encodes CASSEPRLGVDNQPQHF. Full variable domain (rest looked up from reference TRBV2 and TRBJ1-5): EPEVTQTPSHQVTQMGQEVILRCVPISNHLYFYWYRQILGQKVEFLVSFYNNEISEKSEIFDDQFSVERPDGSNFTLKIRSTKLEDSAMYFCASSEPRLGVDNQPQHFGDGTRLSIL.

The rearrangement uses TRBV2 and TRBJ2-7, with 7 nucleotides matching TRBD1. Germline lookup yields CDR1 SNHLY and CDR2 FYNNEI. V was pared by 6 bases and J by 7 bases, with 6 bases of the junction left unmatched. The CDR3 is made up of 12 amino acids. The CDR3 region is CASRGDSREQYF. The CDR3 bases are TGTGCCAGCAGGGGGGACAGTCGGGAGCAGTACTTC.

The chain is built from TRBV25-1 and TRBJ1-2; weak D call: TRBD1 (6 bases). CDR3 size: 15 residues. V lost 4 bases and J 0 bases, leaving 12 bases between the germline ends. Per germline, CDR1 MGHDK and CDR2 SYGVNS. The CDR3 here is CASSVGGAANYGYTF. The CDR3 DNA reads as TGTGCCAGCAGTGTAGGGGGGGCAGCTAACTATGGCTACACCTTC.

About this clone: A junction end diverges from the germline sequence, so it may reflect a read error. V is TRBV7-9 and J is TRBJ2-7, with D possibly matching TRBD1 (6 bases). Germline assignment: CDR1 SEHNR and CDR2 FQNEAQ (reference sequence). The CDR3 loop spans 16 amino acids. CDR3 sequence reads: CSSSLDGWGQPYEQYF. The CDR3 DNA is TGTTCCAGCAGCTTAGATGGCTGGGGGCAGCCCTACGAGCAGTACTTC.

The chain is built from TRBV6-5 and TRBJ1-2; D is uncertain. CDR1 and CDR2 from the germline V gene are MNHEY and SVGAGI. The CDR3 is 13 amino acids. Between the trimmed V and J ends, which lost 7 bases and 8 bases, there was a span of 17 bases. CDR3 residues: CASTTTRVAGYTF. The CDR3 region has the DNA TGTGCCAGCACCACCACCCGTGTCGCGGGCTACACCTTC.

This clone has more than one count but fewer than ten. The gene calls are TRBV5-4 and TRBJ1-6, with a possible D match to TRBD1 (6 bases). This CDR3 has 14 residues. V lost 4 bases and J lost 9, with 14 bases in between. From germline, CDR1 is SGHNT and CDR2 YYREEE (reference sequence). The CDR3: CASSNDRFGSPLHF. As DNA, the CDR3 is TGTGCCAGCAGCAACGACAGGTTCGGTTCACCCCTCCACTTT.

The V gene is TRBV5-1, the J gene TRBJ2-3, with TRBD1 identical over 7 bases. The length of the CDR3 is 14 residues. Germline V CDR1 and CDR2: SGHRS, YFSETQ. Trimming took 3 bases from V and 5 from J; bases not matched to a gene: 6. The CDR3 loop is CASSSRPGGDTQYF. The CDR3 DNA reads as TGCGCCAGCAGCTCCAGACCAGGGGGAGATACGCAGTATTTT. Full variable domain (outside the CDR3, taken from reference TRBV5-1 and TRBJ2-3): KAGVTQTPRYLIKTRGQQVTLSCSPISGHRSVSWYQQTPGQGLQFLFEYFSETQRNKGNFPGRFSGRQFSNSRSEMNVSTLELGDSALYLCASSSRPGGDTQYFGPGTRLTVL.

V usage is TRBV18 and J usage is TRBJ1-2, with D maybe TRBD1 (6 bases). Trimming stripped 6 bases from V and 0 bases from J, with 17 bases between. The germline gives CDR1 KGHSH, CDR2 LQKENI. This CDR3 is built from 16 residues. CDR3 amino acids: CASSLGGTTSNYGYTF. Here the CDR3 DNA reads TGTGCCAGCTCGTTGGGGGGGACAACTTCTAACTATGGCTACACCTTC.

This clone was observed a few times. The gene calls are TRBV6-6 and TRBJ2-3; D possibly corresponds to TRBD2 (5 bases). The germline gives CDR1 MNHNY, CDR2 SVGAGI (reference sequence). CDR3 length equals 14 residues. V lost 8 bases to trimming and J lost 0 bases, with 12 bases between them. CDR3 region: CASVPAVSTDTQYF. For the CDR3, the DNA is TGTGCCAGCGTACCAGCGGTGAGCACAGATACGCAGTATTTT.

The chain combines TRBV11-3 with TRBJ2-3; 9 bases align to TRBD2. This CDR3 spans 16 amino acids. Germline CDR1 reads SGHNT; CDR2 reads YENEEA. The V and J ends lost 5 bases and 5 bases, in that order; junction bases with no gene match: 11. The CDR3 DNA follows: TGTGCCAGCAGCGGGGGCGGGACTAGCCTTGGAGATACGCAGTATTTT. Encoded protein: CASSGGGTSLGDTQYF. Combining the CDR3 with reference TRBV11-3 and TRBJ2-3 gives the whole variable domain EAGVVQSPRYKIIEKKQPVAFWCNPISGHNTLYWYLQNLGQGPELLIRYENEEAVDDSQLPKDRFSAERLKGVDSTLKIQPAELGDSAVYLCASSGGGTSLGDTQYFGPGTRLTVL.

The chain recombines TRBV5-1 with TRBJ2-5, with 8 bases fitting TRBD1. The closer fit of TRBJ2-7 to the DNA end suggests the J call may be wrong. The CDR3 runs 15 residues. Germline assignment: CDR1 SGHRS and CDR2 YFSETQ. CDR3 protein: CASSQDRASSYEQYF. DNA of the CDR3: TGCGCCAGCAGTCAGGACAGGGCAAGCTCCTACGAGCAGTACTTC.

The V call is TRBV4-1, the J call TRBJ1-5; the D gene is possibly TRBD1 (6 bases). CDR3 length equals 14 residues. Germline V CDR1 and CDR2: MGHRA, YSYEKL. Trimming took 2 bases from V and 9 from J, leaving 14 bases between them. The CDR3 spells CASSQSGVDGPQHF. The CDR3 region has the DNA TGCGCCAGCAGCCAATCAGGGGTGGACGGGCCCCAGCATTTT.

Turning to this clone: The same CDR3 is also encoded by other DNA sequences in this sample. The chain couples TRBV19 to TRBJ2-2, with TRBD1 matching 7 bases. The CDR3 consists of 14 residues. Losses at the gene ends were 6 bases for V and 3 bases for J; bases not matched to a gene: 4. In germline, CDR1 is LNHDA, CDR2 SQIVND (reference sequence). CDR3 nucleotides: TGTGCCAGTAGACCAGACAGGGACACCGGGGAGCTGTTTTTT. Protein: CASRPDRDTGELFF.